This entry lists 3 T cell receptor beta chains sequenced from one sample in a study of blood T cell repertoires in COVID-19. The assay was immunoSEQ multiplex PCR, and TCRdb's table has in-frame clones only and misses some. The sample contains about 250,000 clones, roughly 89% of which appear only once. The sequenced material came from peripheral blood. These receptors were taken from a woman in her fifties or sixties with COVID-19, enrolled during active disease.

V is TRBV3-1 (or the pseudogene TRBV3-2) and J is TRBJ2-7, with D uncertain. Germline CDR1 is LGHDT and CDR2 is YNNKEL (reference sequence). Trimming stripped 1 base from V and 3 bases from J, with 13 bases between. The CDR3 sequence is 15 residues long. CDR3 bases: TGTGCCAGCAGCCAAGCCCCGTTTCCTTTCTACGAGCAGTACTTC. Residues: CASSQAPFPFYEQYF.

The chain has TRBV5-5 and TRBJ2-3, with a tentative D call TRBD2 (5 bases). The CDR3 has 15 amino acids. Germline V CDR1 and CDR2: SGHKS, YYEKEE (reference sequence). Trimming took off 3 bases at V and 6 bases at J, with 17 bases between the two ends. CDR3: CASSWSEGMGDTQYF. In DNA form, the CDR3 reads TGTGCCAGCAGCTGGTCCGAGGGTATGGGGGATACGCAGTATTTT.

This chain links TRBV27 with TRBJ1-5; D unresolved. Germline CDR1 and CDR2: MNHEY and SMNVEV (reference sequence). The CDR3 covers 15 residues. V was trimmed by 4 bases and J by 0 bases, leaving 10 bases between them. The CDR3 is CASSSTEYSNQPQHF. The CDR3 DNA follows: TGTGCCAGCAGTTCCACGGAGTATAGCAATCAGCCCCAGCATTTT.